This record looks at one T cell receptor beta chain sequence and its context. Its antigen is still unknown. This record belongs to a study of STAT3 mutations in large granular lymphocyte leukemia. Study-wide results and caveats: Clonal expansion was inferred from samples taken at other timepoints. All newly emerging clones after therapy were STAT3 wild type. Every T-LGLL patient had at least one immunodominant TCRbeta clonotype. In several patients, dominant TCR clone burden exceeded STAT3 mutant burden, suggesting STAT3 mutation arose secondarily.

The protocol was immunoSEQ multiplex PCR, while the TCRdb copy is restricted to in-frame clones and leaves out a portion. Among roughly 38,000 clones listed, over 75% were seen once. In germline, CDR1 is SGHDT, CDR2 YYEEEE. The CDR3 runs 15 residues. V dropped 1 base and J dropped 5 bases, with 15 bases sitting between them. The sequence was obtained from a human donor with T large granular lymphocyte leukemia. Some clones in this sample may be carry-over from other donors' samples. This chain links TRBV5-6 with TRBJ1-2, with D possibly TRBD1 on 5 matching bases. Material for sequencing was PBMCs. For the CDR3, the DNA is TGTGCCAGCAGCTTGTTGGGACCGTCAAGGTATGGCTACACCTTC. Its translation: CASSLLGPSRYGYTF.